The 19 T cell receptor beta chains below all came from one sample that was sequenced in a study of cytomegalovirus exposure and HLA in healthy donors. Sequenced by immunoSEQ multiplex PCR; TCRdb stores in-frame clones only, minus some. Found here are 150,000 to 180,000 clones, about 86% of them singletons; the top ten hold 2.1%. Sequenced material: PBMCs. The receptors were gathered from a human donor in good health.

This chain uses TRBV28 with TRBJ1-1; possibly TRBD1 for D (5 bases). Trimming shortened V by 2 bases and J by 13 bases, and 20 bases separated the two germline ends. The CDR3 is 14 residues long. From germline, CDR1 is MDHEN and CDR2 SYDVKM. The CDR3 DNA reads TGTGCCAGCAGTTTACCGCAGACGGGGGGAAATGATTTCTTT. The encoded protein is CASSLPQTGGNDFF.

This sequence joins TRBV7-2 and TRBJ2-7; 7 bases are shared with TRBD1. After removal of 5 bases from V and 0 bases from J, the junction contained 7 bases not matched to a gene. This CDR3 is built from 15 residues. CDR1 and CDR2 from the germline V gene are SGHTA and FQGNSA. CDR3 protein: CASSPDRRSSYEQYF. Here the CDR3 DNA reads TGTGCCAGCAGCCCGGACAGGAGGAGCTCCTACGAGCAGTACTTC.

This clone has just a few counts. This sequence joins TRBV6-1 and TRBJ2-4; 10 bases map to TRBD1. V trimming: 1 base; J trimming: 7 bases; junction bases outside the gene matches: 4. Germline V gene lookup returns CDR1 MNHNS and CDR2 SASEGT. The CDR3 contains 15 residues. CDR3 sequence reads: CASSEETGGANIQYF. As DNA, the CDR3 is TGTGCCAGCAGTGAAGAGACAGGGGGCGCGAACATTCAGTACTTC.

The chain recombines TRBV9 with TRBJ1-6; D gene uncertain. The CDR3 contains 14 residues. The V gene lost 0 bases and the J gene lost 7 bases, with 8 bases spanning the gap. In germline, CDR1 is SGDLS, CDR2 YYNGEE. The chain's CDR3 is CASSVDLWNSPLHF. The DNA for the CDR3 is TGTGCCAGCAGCGTAGATCTATGGAATTCACCCCTCCACTTT.

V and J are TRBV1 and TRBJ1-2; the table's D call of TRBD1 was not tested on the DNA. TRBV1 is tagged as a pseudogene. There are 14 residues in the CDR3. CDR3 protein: CTSSQEGGGYGYTF. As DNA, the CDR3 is TGCACCAGCAGCCAAGAAGGGGGCGGATATGGCTACACCTTC.

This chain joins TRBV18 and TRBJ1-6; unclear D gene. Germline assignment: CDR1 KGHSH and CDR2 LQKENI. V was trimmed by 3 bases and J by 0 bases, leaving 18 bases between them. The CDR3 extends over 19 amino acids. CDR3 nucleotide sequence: TGTGCCAGCTCACCCGTGTTCCGGACTCCGGCCTCCTATAATTCACCCCTCCACTTT. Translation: CASSPVFRTPASYNSPLHF.

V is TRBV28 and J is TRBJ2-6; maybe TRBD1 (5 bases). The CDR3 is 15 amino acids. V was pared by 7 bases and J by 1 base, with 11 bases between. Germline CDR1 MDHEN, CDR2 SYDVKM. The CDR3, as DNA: TGTGCCAGCACTACGCACAGGTCTGGGGCCAACGTCCTGACTTTC. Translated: CASTTHRSGANVLTF.

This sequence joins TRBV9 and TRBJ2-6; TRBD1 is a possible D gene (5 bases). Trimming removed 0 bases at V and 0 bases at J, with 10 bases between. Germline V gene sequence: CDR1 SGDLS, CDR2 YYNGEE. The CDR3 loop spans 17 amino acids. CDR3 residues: CASSVGQQPSGANVLTF. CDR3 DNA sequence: TGTGCCAGCAGCGTAGGACAGCAGCCCTCTGGGGCCAACGTCCTGACTTTC. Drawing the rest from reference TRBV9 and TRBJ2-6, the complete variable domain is DSGVTQTPKHLITATGQRVTLRCSPRSGDLSVYWYQQSLDQGLQFLIQYYNGEERAKGNILERFSAQQFPDLHSELNLSSLELGDSALYFCASSVGQQPSGANVLTFGAGSRLTVL.

The CDR3 protein is CASSLGVGTGLAGGPSDEQFF. The CDR3 nucleotides are TGTGCCAGCAGCTTAGGGGTGGGAACCGGACTAGCGGGGGGGCCGTCGGATGAGCAGTTCTTC. This chain joins TRBV7-6 and TRBJ2-1, with TRBD2 matching 15 bases. Germline lookup yields CDR1 SGHVS and CDR2 FNYEAQ. The V gene end was trimmed by 1 base and the J gene end by 8 bases; junction bases not matched to a gene: 18. The CDR3 length is 21 residues.

As DNA, the CDR3 is TGTGCCAGCAGATCATCCGGGACAGGGGGTTACGAGCAGTACTTC. This translates into CASRSSGTGGYEQYF. This chain connects TRBV18 to TRBJ2-7, with TRBD1 identical over 11 bases. V lost 8 bases and J lost 4; bases outside the gene matches: 10. From germline, CDR1 is KGHSH and CDR2 LQKENI. CDR3 length: 15 amino acids.

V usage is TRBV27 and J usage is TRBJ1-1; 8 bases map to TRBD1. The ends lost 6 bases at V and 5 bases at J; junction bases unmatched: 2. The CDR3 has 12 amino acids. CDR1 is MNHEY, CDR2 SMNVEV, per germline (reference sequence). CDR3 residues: CASSTGGTEAFF. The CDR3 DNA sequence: TGTGCCAGCAGCACAGGGGGGACTGAAGCTTTCTTT.

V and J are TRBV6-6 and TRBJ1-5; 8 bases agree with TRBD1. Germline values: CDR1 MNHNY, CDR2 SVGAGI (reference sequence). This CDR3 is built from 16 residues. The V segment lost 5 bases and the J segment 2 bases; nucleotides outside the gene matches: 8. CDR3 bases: TGTGCCAGCAGTCCCTATATGGACAGGGGCAATCAGCCCCAGCATTTT. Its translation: CASSPYMDRGNQPQHF.

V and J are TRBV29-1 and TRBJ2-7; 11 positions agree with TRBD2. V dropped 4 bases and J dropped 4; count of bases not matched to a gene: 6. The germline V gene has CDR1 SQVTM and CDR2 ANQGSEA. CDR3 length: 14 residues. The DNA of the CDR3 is TGCAGCGTTGTTCTAGCGGGAGGCATGTACGAGCAGTACTTC. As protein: CSVVLAGGMYEQYF.

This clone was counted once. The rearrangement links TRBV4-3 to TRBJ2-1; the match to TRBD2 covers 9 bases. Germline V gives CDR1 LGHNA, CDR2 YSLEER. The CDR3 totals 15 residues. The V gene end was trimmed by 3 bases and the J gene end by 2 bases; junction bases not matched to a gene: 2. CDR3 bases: TGCGCCAGCAGCCATGTAGCGGGGGCCTACAATGAGCAGTTCTTC. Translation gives CASSHVAGAYNEQFF.

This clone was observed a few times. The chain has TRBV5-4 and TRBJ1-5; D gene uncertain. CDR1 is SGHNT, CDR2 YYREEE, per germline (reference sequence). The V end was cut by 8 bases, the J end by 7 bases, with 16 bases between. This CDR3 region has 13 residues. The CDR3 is CARPESSTQPQHF. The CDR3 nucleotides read TGTGCCAGGCCCGAGAGCTCCACCCAGCCCCAGCATTTT.

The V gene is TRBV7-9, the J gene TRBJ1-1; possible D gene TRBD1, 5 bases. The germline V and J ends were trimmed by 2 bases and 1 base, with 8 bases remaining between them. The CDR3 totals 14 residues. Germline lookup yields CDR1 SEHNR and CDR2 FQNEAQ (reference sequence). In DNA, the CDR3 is TGTGCCAGCAGCTTACGCCAGGGGAACACTGAAGCTTTCTTT. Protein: CASSLRQGNTEAFF.

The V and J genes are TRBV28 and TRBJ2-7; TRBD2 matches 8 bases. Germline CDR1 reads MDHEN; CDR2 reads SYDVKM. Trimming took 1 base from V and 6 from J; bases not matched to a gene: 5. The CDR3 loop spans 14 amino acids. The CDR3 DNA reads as TGTGCCAGCAGTTTATCGAGCGGGAGACGCGAGCAGTACTTC. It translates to CASSLSSGRREQYF.

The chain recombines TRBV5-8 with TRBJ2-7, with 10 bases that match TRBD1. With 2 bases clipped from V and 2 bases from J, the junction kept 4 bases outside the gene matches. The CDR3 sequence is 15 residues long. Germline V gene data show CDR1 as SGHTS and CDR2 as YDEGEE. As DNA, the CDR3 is TGTGCCAGCAGCTTTTGGACAGGGGGGCCCTACGAGCAGTACTTC. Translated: CASSFWTGGPYEQYF.

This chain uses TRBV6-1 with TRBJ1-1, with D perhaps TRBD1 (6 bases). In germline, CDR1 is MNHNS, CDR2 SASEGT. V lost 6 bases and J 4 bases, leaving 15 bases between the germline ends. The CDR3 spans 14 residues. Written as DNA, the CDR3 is TGTGCCAGCAGCGTTAACAGGGCGGCCACTGAAGCTTTCTTT. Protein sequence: CASSVNRAATEAFF.